A selection of T cell receptor beta chains follows, all from one sample in a study of shared clonotypes between healthy human individuals. Profiling relied on immunoSEQ multiplex PCR, and the TCRdb table lists in-frame clones only, not all of them. Of hundreds of thousands of clones in the sample, 70% to 80% are singletons; the top ten hold around 13%. Sequenced input: PBMCs. Every receptor here comes from a woman aged 40 to 49 in good health. Some clones in this sample may be carry-over from other donors' samples. Each CDR3 is given with its conserved first and last residue. A D gene is named only where the DNA matches it firmly. Expanded clones get a size class; other rows say once, few or many, or leave the size out.

TRBV5-1	.	.	TRBJ2-2	TGCGCCAGCAGCTCCGAAGGTTCCGGGGAGCTGTTTTTT	CASSSEGSGELFF
TRBV15	.	.	TRBJ2-2	TGTGCCACCAGCAGAGACCGAACCGGCTGGGAGCTGTTTTTT	CATSRDRTGWELFF
TRBV6-5	few	TRBD1	TRBJ1-4	TGTGCCAGCAGTGCGGGACAGGGTAACGAAAAACTGTTTTTT	CASSAGQGNEKLFF
TRBV7-9	few	.	TRBJ1-2	TGTGCCAGCAGCCCCTCGGTGGGAGGGTTCGGATATGGCTACACCTTC	CASSPSVGGFGYGYTF
TRBV30	many	.	TRBJ2-7	TGTGCCTGGAAACTCGACTCCTACGAGCAGTACTTC	CAWKLDSYEQYF
TRBV19	.	.	TRBJ2-2	TGTGCCAGTAGGCTGTCAGGGGCGAACACCGGGGAGCTGTTTTTT	CASRLSGANTGELFF
TRBV5-1	.	.	TRBJ1-3	TGCGCCAGCAGCTCCGGGTCCGGCTCTGGAAACACCATATATTTT	CASSSGSGSGNTIYF
TRBV7-2	.	.	TRBJ2-7	TGTGCCAGCAGCTTAGGGGCAGGGGCCTACGAGCAGTACTTC	CASSLGAGAYEQYF
TRBV7-8	.	.	TRBJ1-3	TGTGCCAGCAGTCTCTCGGGGGGAAACACCATATATTTT	CASSLSGGNTIYF
TRBV7-8	.	.	TRBJ2-5	TGTGCCAGCAGCTTAGTAGATTTTAGTGCGGTCCAAGAGACCCAGTACTTC	CASSLVDFSAVQETQYF
TRBV7-3	.	TRBD1	TRBJ2-7	TGTGCCAGCAGCGCGGCAGGGGGACCTTCCTACGAGCAGTACTTC	CASSAAGGPSYEQYF
TRBV7-9	few	.	TRBJ2-7	TGTGCCAGCAGCCCAGGGCGGTCCTACGAGCAGTACTTC	CASSPGRSYEQYF
TRBV2	.	.	TRBJ2-3	TGTGCCAGCAGTCAAATGGGGACCGTTAGCACAGATACGCAATATTTT	CASSQMGTVSTDTQYF
TRBV18	.	.	TRBJ1-2	TGCGCCAGCTCACCGGAGGACTATGGCTACACCTTC	CASSPEDYGYTF
TRBV6-5	.	.	TRBJ2-5	TGTGCCAGCAGTTACTCGACCAGCCTACAAGAGACCCAGTACTTC	CASSYSTSLQETQYF
TRBV7-3	.	.	TRBJ1-1	TGTGCCAGCAGCCTTCGGAGGAACACTGAAGCTTTCTTT	CASSLRRNTEAFF
TRBV27	many	.	TRBJ2-2	TGTGCCAGCACGGCAAGTCACAGGGTATACACCGGGGAGCTGTTTTTT	CASTASHRVYTGELFF
TRBV7-2	.	TRBD1	TRBJ2-1	TGTGCCAGCAGTTCTCATCTAACCGGGACAGTTTACAATGAGCAGTTCTTC	CASSSHLTGTVYNEQFF
TRBV5-1	.	.	TRBJ1-3	TGCGCCAGCAGCCTAGGGGTTGCTGGAAACACCATATATTTT	CASSLGVAGNTIYF
TRBV28	.	.	TRBJ2-3	TGTGCCAGCAGACGGGACGGCGGCACAGATACGCAGTATTTT	CASRRDGGTDTQYF
TRBV9	once	TRBD1	TRBJ2-7	TGTGCCAGCAGCGTGGGTGGGACAGGGTACGAGCAGTACTTC	CASSVGGTGYEQYF
TRBV27	few	TRBD1	TRBJ1-2	TGTGCCGGCTCCCATCGGACAGGTAACGGCTACACCTTC	CAGSHRTGNGYTF
TRBV27	.	.	TRBJ2-3	TGTGCCAGCAGCCTCCTGCGGTATAGCACAGATACGCAGTATTTT	CASSLLRYSTDTQYF
TRBV28	.	TRBD2	TRBJ2-7	TGTGCCAGCAGTGGAAGTAGCGGGATTTACGGGTCTAGCTCAAGTCAATACTACGAGCAGTACTTC	CASSGSSGIYGSSSSQYYEQYF
TRBV27	.	TRBD1	TRBJ1-5	TGTGCCAGCAGACCCGGGACAGGGGGCGGCAATCAGCCCCAGCATTTT	CASRPGTGGGNQPQHF
TRBV14	.	TRBD2	TRBJ2-7	TGTGCCAGCAGCCCGGGACTAGCCTACTACGAGCAGTACTTC	CASSPGLAYYEQYF
TRBV7-9	.	.	TRBJ1-1	TGTGCCAGCAGCTTAGGGGAATGGCGGGACACTGAAGCTTTCTTT	CASSLGEWRDTEAFF
TRBV11-3	.	.	TRBJ2-1	TGTGCCAGCAGCTCCTCAGGGGCTAGCTCCTACAATGAGCAGTTCTTC	CASSSSGASSYNEQFF
TRBV2	.	.	TRBJ1-1	TGTGCCAGCAGCCTATTAGACACTGGAGCGAACACTGAAGCTTTCTTT	CASSLLDTGANTEAFF
TRBV5-4	.	TRBD1	TRBJ2-2	TGTGCCAGCAGCTTAACAGGGGGTGCGAACACCGGGGAGCTGTTTTTT	CASSLTGGANTGELFF
TRBV6-6	.	TRBD1	TRBJ1-1	TGTGCCAGCAGTTACTCCAGGGGGCGACCAGCTTTCTTT	CASSYSRGRPAFF
TRBV2	.	.	TRBJ2-7	TGTGCCAGCAGTTATGGGACTTTGGGGCAGTACTTC	CASSYGTLGQYF
TRBV2	few	.	TRBJ1-4	TGTGCCAGCAGTGACGGGGCAACAAATGGAAAACTGTTTTTT	CASSDGATNGKLFF
TRBV11-2	.	.	TRBJ2-7	TGTGCCAGCAGCTCATCCGGGACCTTCTACGAGCAGTACTTC	CASSSSGTFYEQYF
TRBV5-3	few	.	TRBJ2-1	TGTGCCAGAAGGTGCACTGGGGCTGAACCCTCCTACAATGAGCAGTTCTTC	CARRCTGAEPSYNEQFF
TRBV18	once	TRBD1	TRBJ1-2	TGTGCCAGCTCACCAATCGGGCAGGGGGCGAATTATGGCTACACCTTC	CASSPIGQGANYGYTF
TRBV2	many	TRBD2	TRBJ2-5	TGTGCCAGCAGTGGTCGGACTAGCGGGAGCCAAGAGACCCAGTACTTC	CASSGRTSGSQETQYF
TRBV5-4	.	.	TRBJ2-4	TGTGCCAGCAGCCGCGAAGGAGTACTCAAAAACATTCAGTACTTC	CASSREGVLKNIQYF
TRBV7-9	once	.	TRBJ2-5	TGTGCCAGCAGCCCCTACCCTATCCGGGAGACCCAGTACTTC	CASSPYPIRETQYF
TRBV2	.	TRBD1	TRBJ1-1	TGTGCCAGCGAGACACAGGGGGCCATGAACACTGAAGCTTTCTTT	CASETQGAMNTEAFF
TRBV30	.	.	TRBJ2-7	TGTGCCTGGAGTGGTAGAGGGAGGACGTACGAGCAGTACTTC	CAWSGRGRTYEQYF
TRBV7-8	.	TRBD1	TRBJ1-5	TGTGCCAGCAGCCTCACAGGGGCCAAAAATCAGCCCCAGCATTTT	CASSLTGAKNQPQHF